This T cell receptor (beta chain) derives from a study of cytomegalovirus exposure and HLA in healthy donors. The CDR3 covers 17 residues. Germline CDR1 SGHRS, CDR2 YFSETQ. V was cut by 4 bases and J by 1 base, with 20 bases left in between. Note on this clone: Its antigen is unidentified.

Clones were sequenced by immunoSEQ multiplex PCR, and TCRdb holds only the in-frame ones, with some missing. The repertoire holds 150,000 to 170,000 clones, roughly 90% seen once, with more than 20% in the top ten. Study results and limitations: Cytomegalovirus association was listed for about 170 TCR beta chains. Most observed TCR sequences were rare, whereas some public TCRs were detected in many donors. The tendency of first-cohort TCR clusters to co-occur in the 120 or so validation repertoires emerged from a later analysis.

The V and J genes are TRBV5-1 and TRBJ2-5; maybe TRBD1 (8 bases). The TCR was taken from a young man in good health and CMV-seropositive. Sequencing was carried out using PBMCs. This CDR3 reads CASSPSITGGGQETQYF. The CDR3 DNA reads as TGCGCCAGCAGCCCCTCGATTACAGGGGGGGGCCAAGAGACCCAGTACTTC.